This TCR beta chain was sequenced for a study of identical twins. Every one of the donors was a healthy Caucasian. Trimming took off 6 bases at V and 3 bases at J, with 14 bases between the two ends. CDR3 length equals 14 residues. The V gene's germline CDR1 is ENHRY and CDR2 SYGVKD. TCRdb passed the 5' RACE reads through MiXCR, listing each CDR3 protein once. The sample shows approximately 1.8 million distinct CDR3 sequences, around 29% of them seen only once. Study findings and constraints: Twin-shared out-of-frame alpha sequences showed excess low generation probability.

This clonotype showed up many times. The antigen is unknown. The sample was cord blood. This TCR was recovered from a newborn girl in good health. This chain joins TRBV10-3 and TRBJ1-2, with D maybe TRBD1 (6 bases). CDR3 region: CAIRTTTGDYGYTF. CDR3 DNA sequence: TGTGCCATCAGAACCACGACAGGAGACTATGGCTACACCTTC.